The 22 T cell receptor beta chains below come from one sample, sequenced in a study of Graves' ophthalmopathy and Graves' hyperthyroidism (dated by TCRdb to 2016 to 2019). The run used an Illumina HiSeq 2000. For repertoire sequencing, TCR beta CDR3 regions were amplified from RNA transcripts. A first-round RT-PCR used HTBI primers with the Qiagen OneStep RT-PCR kit, followed by a second-round multiplex PCR, size selection and purification. TCRdb's own reprocessing of the public reads used fastp at Q25 and MiXCR and kept productive beta chains. When rows share a CDR3 protein, they turn into one entry using the most common DNA and genes. This sample lists 600,000 to 700,000 distinct CDR3 sequences; roughly 39% were detected once. Together, the top ten hold 3.3% of the sample. Sequenced: peripheral blood. The receptors were gathered from an adult man with Graves' ophthalmopathy.

The V gene is TRBV7-2, the J gene TRBJ2-2; TRBD2 agrees at 14 bases. V lost 5 bases to trimming and J lost 9 bases; unmatched junction nucleotides: 8. Germline V gene lookup returns CDR1 SGHTA and CDR2 FQGNSA. The CDR3 length is 16 residues. The CDR3 DNA sequence: TGTGCCAGCAGCACCTCGACTAGCGGGGGGGCCCGGGAGCTGTTTTTT. This gives the protein CASSTSTSGGARELFF. Using reference TRBV7-2 and TRBJ2-2 for the parts outside the CDR3, the full variable domain is GAGVSQSPSNKVTEKGKDVELRCDPISGHTALYWYRQSLGQGLEFLIYFQGNSAPDKSGLPSDRFSAERTGGSVSTLTIQRTQQEDSAVYLCASSTSTSGGARELFFGEGSRLTVL.

Points on this clonotype: Germline and junction disagree at one end, which may indicate a read error. The CDR3, as DNA: TGTGCCAGCAGTACGGGGGAAACCTACGAGCAGTACTTC. The encoded protein is CASSTGETYEQYF. The chain combines TRBV10-3 with TRBJ2-7, with D possibly TRBD2 on 6 matching bases. The CDR3 consists of 13 residues. Germline CDR1 ENHRY, CDR2 SYGVKD.

This clonotype has a count of ten or more. This chain joins TRBV19 and TRBJ1-3; D uncertain. CDR3 length equals 15 residues. Trimming removed 0 bases from V and 0 bases from J, with 6 bases in between. The germline V gene has CDR1 LNHDA and CDR2 SQIVND (reference sequence). CDR3 residues: CASSIERASGNTIYF. DNA for the CDR3: TGTGCCAGTAGTATAGAACGGGCCTCTGGAAACACCATATATTTT.

This clonotype was picked up many times. V and J are TRBV5-1 and TRBJ1-2; 8 nucleotides align to TRBD1. This CDR3 is 14 amino acids long. Germline CDR1 and CDR2: SGHRS and YFSETQ. V was pared by 4 bases and J by 1 base, with 3 bases of the junction left unmatched. CDR3 DNA: TGCGCCAGCAGCACAGGACAGGGTAACTATGGCTACACCTTC. It yields the protein CASSTGQGNYGYTF.

There are many counts of this clonotype. J is TRBJ1-6 and V is TRBV12-3 or TRBV12-4; D is undetermined. This CDR3 is built from 13 residues. V dropped 7 bases and J dropped 7 bases, with 11 bases sitting between them. CDR3: CASNRGWNSPLHF. The CDR3 coding sequence is TGTGCCAGCAACAGAGGTTGGAATTCACCCCTCCACTTT.

Here the CDR3 reads CSSRDSGYEQYF. DNA for the CDR3: TGCAGCTCGAGGGACAGTGGGTACGAGCAGTACTTC. This chain connects TRBV29-1 to TRBJ2-7; 7 bases fit TRBD1. This CDR3 has 12 amino acids. The V gene's germline CDR1 is SQVTM and CDR2 ANQGSEA. The J segment lost 4 bases and the V segment lost 8 bases, leaving 8 bases of the junction unmatched.

This chain's CDR3 is CASSPRRSVRSGNTIYF. The CDR3 coding sequence is TGCGCCAGCAGCCCCCGTAGGTCAGTGCGCTCTGGAAACACCATATATTTT. J is TRBJ1-3 and V is TRBV4-1; no clear D. This CDR3 spans 17 amino acids. V was clipped by 4 bases and J by 0 bases, with 16 bases between them. In germline, CDR1 is MGHRA, CDR2 YSYEKL.

This clonotype was detected ten times or more. V and J are TRBV7-9 and TRBJ2-6; D gene uncertain. The V gene's germline CDR1 is SEHNR and CDR2 FQNEAQ (reference sequence). Between the trimmed V and J ends, which lost 4 bases and 13 bases, there was a span of 11 bases. The CDR3 is made up of 12 amino acids. CDR3 in amino acids: CASSSMTLVLTF. CDR3 in DNA: TGTGCCAGCAGCTCCATGACTTTGGTCCTGACTTTC.

The chain joins TRBV10-3 to TRBJ1-2; tentative D call: TRBD1 (6 bases). CDR3 length equals 14 residues. Trimming pared 9 bases from V and 4 bases from J, leaving 18 bases between. Germline loops: CDR1 ENHRY, CDR2 SYGVKD. Here the CDR3 reads CAIRAGSRGYGYTF. CDR3 bases: TGTGCCATTAGGGCAGGGTCCAGGGGCTATGGCTACACCTTC.

The J gene is TRBJ1-6, the V gene TRBV4-1, with D hard to call. Germline lookup yields CDR1 MGHRA and CDR2 YSYEKL. The CDR3 spans 15 residues. V lost 0 bases to trimming and J lost 10 bases, with 13 bases between them. The CDR3 region has the DNA TGCGCCAGCAGCCAAGATCGGAAGGGCGAGTCACCCCTCCACTTT. It is translated as CASSQDRKGESPLHF.

Ten or more counts support this clonotype. The V gene is TRBV6-5, the J gene TRBJ1-4, with D possibly TRBD1 on 6 matching bases. The V and J ends lost 3 bases and 2 bases respectively, with 7 bases between them. The CDR3 runs to 14 residues. Germline CDR1 is MNHEY and CDR2 is SVGAGI. The DNA of the CDR3 is TGTGCCAGCAGTTATGGACAGACTAATGAAAAACTGTTTTTT. This codes for CASSYGQTNEKLFF.

This clonotype was detected ten times or more. This sequence joins TRBV6-5 and TRBJ1-2; the match to TRBD1 covers 10 bases. The CDR3 totals 13 residues. The V and J ends lost 5 bases and 8 bases, in that order; junction bases with no gene match: 5. The germline V gene encodes CDR1 MNHEY and CDR2 SVGAGI. CDR3 loop: CASSLDRGRGYTF. The CDR3 DNA is TGTGCCAGCAGTCTTGACAGGGGGCGAGGCTACACCTTC.

In the case of this clonotype: A much larger clone differs from this one at a single base, so this may be a read error. The rearrangement links TRBV10-3 to TRBJ1-5; D might be TRBD1 (5 bases). CDR3 length equals 15 residues. V shed 5 bases and J shed 1 base, with 12 bases lying between them. Germline CDR1 ENHRY, CDR2 SYGVKD. The DNA of the CDR3 is TGTGCCATCAGTTTGGGGCAGGCCAGCAATCAGCCCCAGCATTTT. Translation gives CAISLGQASNQPQHF.

This rearrangement joins TRBV3-1 to TRBJ1-2; D unresolved. Trimming shortened V by 2 bases and J by 2 bases, and 12 bases separated the two germline ends. This CDR3 comprises 15 residues. Looked up from germline, CDR1 is LGHDT and CDR2 is YNNKEL (reference sequence). This CDR3 is CASSQKITTNYGYTF. Written as DNA, the CDR3 is TGTGCCAGCAGCCAAAAGATTACAACCAACTATGGCTACACCTTC.

This clonotype was found many times. The chain combines TRBV5-1 with TRBJ2-2; 9 nucleotides align to TRBD1. Germline loops: CDR1 SGHRS, CDR2 YFSETQ. The CDR3 contains 15 residues. Trimming cost V 3 bases and J 4 bases; bases outside gene matches: 4. The CDR3 spells CASSSDRGATGELFF. The CDR3 DNA sequence: TGCGCCAGCAGCTCGGACAGGGGAGCCACCGGGGAGCTGTTTTTT.

This clonotype was seen a handful of times. This chain joins TRBV20-1 and TRBJ1-5; 7 nucleotides line up with TRBD1. The CDR3 sequence is 15 residues long. V was pared by 1 base and J by 1 base, with 4 bases of the junction left unmatched. The germline V gene encodes CDR1 DFQATT and CDR2 SNEGSKA (reference sequence). CDR3 region: CSARVKGASNQPQHF. DNA of the CDR3: TGCAGTGCTAGAGTCAAGGGGGCGAGCAATCAGCCCCAGCATTTT.

This clonotype was seen once. The chain uses TRBV2 and TRBJ2-1; 7 bases agree with TRBD2. With V trimmed by 7 bases and J by 3 bases, 6 bases remained unmatched. The germline CDR1 and CDR2 sequences are SNHLY and FYNNEI. This CDR3 has 14 amino acids. CDR3 bases: TGTGCCAGCAATGCGAGGACTAGCTACAATGAGCAGTTCTTC. Its protein is CASNARTSYNEQFF.

The chain has TRBV10-3 and TRBJ2-7, with no clear D. Trimming left V 10 bases short and J 0 bases short, with 13 bases between. CDR1 ENHRY and CDR2 SYGVKD come from the germline V gene. The CDR3 consists of 13 residues. CDR3 amino acids: CASEVSSSYEQYF. As DNA, the CDR3 is TGTGCCAGCGAGGTGTCGAGCTCCTACGAGCAGTACTTC.

Points on this clonotype: A much more abundant neighbour one base away suggests this may be a read error. The V call is TRBV6-4, the J call TRBJ1-2; 8 bases are a match to TRBD1. V dropped 2 bases and J dropped 1; count of bases not matched to a gene: 6. The CDR3 spans 16 residues. Looked up from germline, CDR1 is MRHNA and CDR2 is SNTAGT. CDR3 sequence (DNA): TGTGCCAGCAGTGACCTACAGGGGGTCTATAACTATGGCTACACCTTC. The encoded protein is CASSDLQGVYNYGYTF.

This clonotype was detected many times. V usage is TRBV29-1 and J usage is TRBJ1-5; perhaps TRBD1 as D (5 bases). This CDR3 is 15 amino acids long. CDR1 is SQVTM, CDR2 ANQGSEA, per germline. V gave up 7 bases and J gave up 4 bases, with 20 bases separating them. The CDR3 region has the DNA TGCAGCGCCAAACTCCCGCCGGGACGGAATCAGCCCCAGCATTTT. Translating it yields CSAKLPPGRNQPQHF. Based on the CDR3 plus reference TRBV29-1 and TRBJ1-5, the full variable domain is SAVISQKPSRDICQRGTSLTIQCQVDSQVTMMFWYRQQPGQSLTLIATANQGSEATYESGFVIDKFPISRPNLTFSTLTVSNMSPEDSSIYLCSAKLPPGRNQPQHFGDGTRLSIL.

This clonotype was seen many times. The genes are TRBV12-3 or TRBV12-4 and TRBJ2-5; D not certain. This CDR3 has 14 residues. V lost 6 bases and J 8 bases, leaving 19 bases between the germline ends. CDR3 nucleotides: TGTGCCAGCAGGGGAATCGAGGACCTGGGCACCCAGTACTTC. Its protein is CASRGIEDLGTQYF.

A note on this clonotype: This clone may be a read error of a much larger clone one base away. The chain joins TRBV6-6 to TRBJ2-5, with 7 bases lining up with TRBD1. V was pared by 5 bases and J by 7 bases, with 7 bases of the junction left unmatched. CDR3 size: 13 residues. Per the germline V gene, CDR1 is MNHNY and CDR2 is SVGAGI (reference sequence). This chain's CDR3 is CASSKQGDWTQYF. The DNA for the CDR3 is TGTGCCAGCAGTAAGCAGGGGGATTGGACCCAGTACTTC.